This is a list of T cell receptor beta chains from one sample in a study of graft-versus-host responses after intestinal transplantation. No antigen has been identified for these receptors. Here immunoSEQ multiplex PCR was the method, and the copy in TCRdb shows in-frame clones only, minus some. The sample carries around 100,000 clones, approximately 93% recorded once. This specimen was unstimulated CD8+ T cells sorted from spleen or lymph node cells, taken before transplant. These receptors came from a human donor who was the organ donor for an intestinal transplant. The CDR3 runs from the conserved cysteine through the conserved F or W. Fields, in order: D gene, V gene, J gene, clone size, CDR3 DNA, CDR3 protein. The D gene is left open where the match is weak. Size is omitted from some rows. Given values are once, few, many or a class for expanded clones.

D gene: .; V gene: TRBV11-3; J gene: TRBJ2-1; clone size: .; CDR3 DNA: TGTGCCAGCAGCTTATCCGAGGCAGAACAGTTCTTC; CDR3 protein: CASSLSEAEQFF
D gene: .; V gene: TRBV5-4; J gene: TRBJ1-5; clone size: once; CDR3 DNA: TGTGCCAGCAGCATTCATAGCAATCAGCCCCAGCATTTT; CDR3 protein: CASSIHSNQPQHF
D gene: .; V gene: TRBV5-4; J gene: TRBJ1-4; clone size: .; CDR3 DNA: TGTGCCAGCAGCTTGGGGGGCCAGACCGGGACGGAGGGGGAAAAACTGTTTTTT; CDR3 protein: CASSLGGQTGTEGEKLFF
D gene: TRBD1; V gene: TRBV18; J gene: TRBJ2-7; clone size: .; CDR3 DNA: TGTGCCAGCTCGCACAGGGGTTCCTACGAGCAGTACTTC; CDR3 protein: CASSHRGSYEQYF
D gene: .; V gene: TRBV10-1; J gene: TRBJ1-4; clone size: .; CDR3 DNA: TGCGCCAGCAGTGAGTTACGGGCAACTAATGAAAAACTGTTTTTT; CDR3 protein: CASSELRATNEKLFF
D gene: .; V gene: TRBV6-5; J gene: TRBJ2-3; clone size: once; CDR3 DNA: TGTGCCAGCAGTTACTCAGGGTCTATTGAGCAGTATTTT; CDR3 protein: CASSYSGSIEQYF
D gene: .; V gene: TRBV4-1; J gene: TRBJ1-2; clone size: .; CDR3 DNA: TGCGCCAGCAGCCAAGGATGGGGGGATGGCTACACCTTC; CDR3 protein: CASSQGWGDGYTF
D gene: TRBD1; V gene: TRBV27; J gene: TRBJ2-7; clone size: .; CDR3 DNA: TGTGCCAGCAGTTTATGGGGACAGGGAGGTTCTATCGAGCAGTACTTC; CDR3 protein: CASSLWGQGGSIEQYF
D gene: .; V gene: TRBV10-3; J gene: TRBJ1-1; clone size: .; CDR3 DNA: TGTGCCATCAGTGAGTTGGTGGTGAAGGCCCCTGGGGGCACTGAAGCTTTCTTT; CDR3 protein: CAISELVVKAPGGTEAFF
D gene: .; V gene: TRBV19; J gene: TRBJ2-2; clone size: .; CDR3 DNA: TGTGCCAGTAGTAAGTGGGTCAACACCGGGGAGCTGTTTTTT; CDR3 protein: CASSKWVNTGELFF
D gene: .; V gene: TRBV6-1; J gene: TRBJ2-7; clone size: .; CDR3 DNA: TGTGCCAGCAGTGGCCTGTCCCTCACCCCCTACGAGCAGTACTTC; CDR3 protein: CASSGLSLTPYEQYF
D gene: TRBD2; V gene: TRBV10-3; J gene: TRBJ2-1; clone size: .; CDR3 DNA: TGTGCCACGACGGGGGGTGGTGAGCAGTTCTTC; CDR3 protein: CATTGGGEQFF
D gene: TRBD1; V gene: TRBV7-9; J gene: TRBJ1-1; clone size: .; CDR3 DNA: TGTGCCAGCAGCTCCCGACAGGGGTTGGGCGCTGAAGCTTTCTTT; CDR3 protein: CASSSRQGLGAEAFF
D gene: TRBD2; V gene: TRBV6-5; J gene: TRBJ2-7; clone size: few; CDR3 DNA: TGTGCCAGCAGTCAGCGGGACTACCCGAAGTACGAGCAGTACTTC; CDR3 protein: CASSQRDYPKYEQYF
D gene: .; V gene: TRBV5-4; J gene: TRBJ2-5; clone size: .; CDR3 DNA: TGTGCCAGCAGCTTTGGGACGCAGGGGACCCAGTACTTC; CDR3 protein: CASSFGTQGTQYF
D gene: .; V gene: TRBV7-3; J gene: TRBJ2-3; clone size: .; CDR3 DNA: TGTGCCAGCAGCTTAGCCCTATGGGATACGCAGTATTTT; CDR3 protein: CASSLALWDTQYF
D gene: .; V gene: TRBV27; J gene: TRBJ2-1; clone size: .; CDR3 DNA: TGTGCCAGCAGTTTTGTAGCGGCCTACAATGAGCAGTTCTTC; CDR3 protein: CASSFVAAYNEQFF
D gene: .; V gene: TRBV27; J gene: TRBJ2-6; clone size: .; CDR3 DNA: TGTGCCAGCAGTTTAGCCGGTGGGGCCAACGTCCTGACTTTC; CDR3 protein: CASSLAGGANVLTF